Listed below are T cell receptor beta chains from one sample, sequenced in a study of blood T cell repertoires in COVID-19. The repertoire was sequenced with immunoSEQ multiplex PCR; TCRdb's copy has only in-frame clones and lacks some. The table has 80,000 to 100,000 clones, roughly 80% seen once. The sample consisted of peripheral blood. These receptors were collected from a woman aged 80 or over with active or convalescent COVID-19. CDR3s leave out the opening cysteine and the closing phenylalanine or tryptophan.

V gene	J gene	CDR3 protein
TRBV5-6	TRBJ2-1	ASSSGGVSVWSNEQF
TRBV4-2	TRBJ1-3	ASSQTQGESGNTIY
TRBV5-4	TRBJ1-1	ASSWALTTEAF
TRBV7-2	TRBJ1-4	ASSPPSGGGEKLF
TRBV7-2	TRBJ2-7	ASSSLRGHEQY
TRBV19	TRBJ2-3	ASSLGLPSTDTQY
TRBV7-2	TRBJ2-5	ASSSAGGLAGRETQY
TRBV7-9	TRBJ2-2	ASSPLGLAGVGNTGELF
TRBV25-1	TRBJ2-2	ASSEWYKSTGELF
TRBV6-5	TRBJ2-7	ASRSSGAYEQY
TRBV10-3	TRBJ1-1	AIAGNTEAF
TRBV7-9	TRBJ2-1	ASSPRKRTSGKYNEQF
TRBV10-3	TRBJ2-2	AIAVEDRAGELF
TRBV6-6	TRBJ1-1	ASKGLTNTEAF